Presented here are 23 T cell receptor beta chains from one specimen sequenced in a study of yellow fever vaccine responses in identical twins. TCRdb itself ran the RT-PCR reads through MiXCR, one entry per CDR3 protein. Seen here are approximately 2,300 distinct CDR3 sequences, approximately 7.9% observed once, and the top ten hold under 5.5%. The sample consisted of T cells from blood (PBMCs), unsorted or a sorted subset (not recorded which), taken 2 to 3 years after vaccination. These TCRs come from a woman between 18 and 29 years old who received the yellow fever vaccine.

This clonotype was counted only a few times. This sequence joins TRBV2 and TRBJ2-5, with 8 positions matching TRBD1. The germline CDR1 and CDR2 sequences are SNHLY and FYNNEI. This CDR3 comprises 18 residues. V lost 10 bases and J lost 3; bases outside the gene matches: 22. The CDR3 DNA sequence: TGTGCCACACAGGGGGACCTCCCTGAAAACCCCCTAAAAGAGACCCAGTACTTC. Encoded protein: CATQGDLPENPLKETQYF. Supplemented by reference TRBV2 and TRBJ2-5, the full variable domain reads EPEVTQTPSHQVTQMGQEVILRCVPISNHLYFYWYRQILGQKVEFLVSFYNNEISEKSEIFDDQFSVERPDGSNFTLKIRSTKLEDSAMYFCATQGDLPENPLKETQYFGPGTRLLVL.

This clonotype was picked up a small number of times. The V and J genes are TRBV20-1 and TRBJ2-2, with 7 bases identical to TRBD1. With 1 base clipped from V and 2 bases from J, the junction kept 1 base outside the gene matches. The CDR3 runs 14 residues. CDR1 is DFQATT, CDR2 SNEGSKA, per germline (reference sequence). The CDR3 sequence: CSARGDRNTGELFF. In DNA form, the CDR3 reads TGCAGTGCTAGAGGGGACAGAAACACCGGGGAGCTGTTTTTT.

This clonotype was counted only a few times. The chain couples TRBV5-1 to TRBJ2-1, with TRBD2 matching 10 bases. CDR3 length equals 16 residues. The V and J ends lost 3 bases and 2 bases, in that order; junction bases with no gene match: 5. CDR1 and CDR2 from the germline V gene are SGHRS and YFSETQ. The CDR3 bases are TGCGCCAGCAGCTCGTCTAGCGGGAGAACCTACAATGAGCAGTTCTTC. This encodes CASSSSSGRTYNEQFF. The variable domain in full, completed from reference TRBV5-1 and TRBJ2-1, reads KAGVTQTPRYLIKTRGQQVTLSCSPISGHRSVSWYQQTPGQGLQFLFEYFSETQRNKGNFPGRFSGRQFSNSRSEMNVSTLELGDSALYLCASSSSSGRTYNEQFFGPGTRLTVL.

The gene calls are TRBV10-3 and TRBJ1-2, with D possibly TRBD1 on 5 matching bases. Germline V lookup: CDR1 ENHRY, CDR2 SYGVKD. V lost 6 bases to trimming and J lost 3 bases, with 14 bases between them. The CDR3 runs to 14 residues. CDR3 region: CAIRPFRDDYGYTF. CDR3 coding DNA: TGTGCCATCAGGCCCTTCCGGGACGACTATGGCTACACCTTC.

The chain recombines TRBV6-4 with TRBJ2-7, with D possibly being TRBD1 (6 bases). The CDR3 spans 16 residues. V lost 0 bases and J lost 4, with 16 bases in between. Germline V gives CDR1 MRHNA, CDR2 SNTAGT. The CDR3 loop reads CASSDSMSQGRYEQYF. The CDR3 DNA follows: TGTGCCAGCAGTGACTCGATGAGTCAGGGGCGGTACGAGCAGTACTTC.

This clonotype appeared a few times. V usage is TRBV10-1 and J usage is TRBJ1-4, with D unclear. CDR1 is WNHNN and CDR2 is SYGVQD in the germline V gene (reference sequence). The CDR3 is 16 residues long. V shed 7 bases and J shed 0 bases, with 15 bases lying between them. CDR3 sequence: CASKRLRAATNEKLFF. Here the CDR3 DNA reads TGCGCCAGCAAACGATTGCGGGCTGCAACTAATGAAAAACTGTTTTTT.

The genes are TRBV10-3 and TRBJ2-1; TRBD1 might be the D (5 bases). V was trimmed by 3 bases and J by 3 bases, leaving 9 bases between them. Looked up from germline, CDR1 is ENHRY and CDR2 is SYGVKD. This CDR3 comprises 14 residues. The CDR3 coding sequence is TGTGCCATCAGTGACAGGGCTGACTACAATGAGCAGTTCTTC. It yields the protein CAISDRADYNEQFF.

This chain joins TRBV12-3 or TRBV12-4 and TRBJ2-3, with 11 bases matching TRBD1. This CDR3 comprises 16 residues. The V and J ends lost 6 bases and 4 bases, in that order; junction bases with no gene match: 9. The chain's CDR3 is CASSRLGQGVPDTQYF. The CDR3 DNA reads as TGTGCCAGCAGCCGTCTGGGACAGGGGGTACCAGATACGCAGTATTTT.

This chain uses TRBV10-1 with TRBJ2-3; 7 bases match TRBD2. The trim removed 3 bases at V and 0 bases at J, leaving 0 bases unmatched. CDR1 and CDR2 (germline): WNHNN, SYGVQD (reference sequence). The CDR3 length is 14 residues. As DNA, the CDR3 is TGCGCCAGCAGTGAACTAGCGAGCACAGATACGCAGTATTTT. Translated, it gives CASSELASTDTQYF.

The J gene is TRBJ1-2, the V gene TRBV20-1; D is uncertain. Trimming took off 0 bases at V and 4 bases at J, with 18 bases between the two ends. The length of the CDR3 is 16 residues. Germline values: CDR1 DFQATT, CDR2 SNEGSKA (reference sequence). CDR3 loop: CSARDLRPSGIYGYTF. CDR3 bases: TGCAGTGCTAGAGATCTCAGGCCCAGCGGGATCTATGGCTACACCTTC.

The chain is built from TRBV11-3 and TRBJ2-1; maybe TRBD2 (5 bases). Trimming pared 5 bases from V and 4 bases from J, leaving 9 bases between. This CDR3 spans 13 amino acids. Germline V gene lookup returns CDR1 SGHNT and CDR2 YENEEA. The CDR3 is CASSPEGYNEQFF. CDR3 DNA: TGTGCCAGCAGCCCCGAGGGTTACAATGAGCAGTTCTTC.

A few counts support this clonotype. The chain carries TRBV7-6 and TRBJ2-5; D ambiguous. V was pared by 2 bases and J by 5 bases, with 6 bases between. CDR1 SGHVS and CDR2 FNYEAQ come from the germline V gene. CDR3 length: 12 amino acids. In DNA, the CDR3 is TGTGCCAGCAGCTTACTGGGGGAGACCCAGTACTTC. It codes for CASSLLGETQYF.

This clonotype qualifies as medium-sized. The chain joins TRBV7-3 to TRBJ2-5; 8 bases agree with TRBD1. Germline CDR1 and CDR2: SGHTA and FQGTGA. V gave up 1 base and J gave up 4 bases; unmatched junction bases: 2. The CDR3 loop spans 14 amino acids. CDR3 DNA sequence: TGTGCCAGCAGCTTAAAGACAGGGGTAGAGACCCAGTACTTC. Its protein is CASSLKTGVETQYF.

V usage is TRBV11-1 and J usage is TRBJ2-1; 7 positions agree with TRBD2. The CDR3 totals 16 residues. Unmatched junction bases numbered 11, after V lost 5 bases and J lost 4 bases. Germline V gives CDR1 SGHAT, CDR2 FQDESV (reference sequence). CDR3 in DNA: TGTGCCAGCAGCGACGGGGGGTCAAGGATTTACAATGAGCAGTTCTTC. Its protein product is CASSDGGSRIYNEQFF.

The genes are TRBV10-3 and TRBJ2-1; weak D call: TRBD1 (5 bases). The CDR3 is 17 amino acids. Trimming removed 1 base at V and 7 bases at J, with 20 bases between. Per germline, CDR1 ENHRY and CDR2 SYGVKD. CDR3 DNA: TGTGCCATCAGTGAGTTACAGACAGCCAGAGCCTTAAATGAGCAGTTCTTC. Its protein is CAISELQTARALNEQFF.

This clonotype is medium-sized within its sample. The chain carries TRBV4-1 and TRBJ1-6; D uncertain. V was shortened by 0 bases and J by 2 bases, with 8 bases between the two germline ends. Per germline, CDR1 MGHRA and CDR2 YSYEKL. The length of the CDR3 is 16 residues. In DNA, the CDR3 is TGCGCCAGCAGCCAAGATCACAACGCCTATAATTCACCCCTCCACTTT. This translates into CASSQDHNAYNSPLHF.

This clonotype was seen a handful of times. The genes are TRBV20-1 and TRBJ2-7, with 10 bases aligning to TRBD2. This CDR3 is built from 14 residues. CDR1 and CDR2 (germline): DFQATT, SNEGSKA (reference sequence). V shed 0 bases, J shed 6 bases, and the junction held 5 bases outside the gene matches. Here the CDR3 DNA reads TGCAGTGCTAGAGACAGCGGGAGGGAGTTCGAGCAGTACTTC. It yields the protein CSARDSGREFEQYF.

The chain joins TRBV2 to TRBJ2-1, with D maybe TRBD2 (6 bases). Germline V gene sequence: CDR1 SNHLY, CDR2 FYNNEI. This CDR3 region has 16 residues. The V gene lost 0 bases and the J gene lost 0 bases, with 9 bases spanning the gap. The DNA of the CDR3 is TGTGCCAGCAGTGAAGCGCAGACTAGCTCCTACAATGAGCAGTTCTTC. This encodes CASSEAQTSSYNEQFF.

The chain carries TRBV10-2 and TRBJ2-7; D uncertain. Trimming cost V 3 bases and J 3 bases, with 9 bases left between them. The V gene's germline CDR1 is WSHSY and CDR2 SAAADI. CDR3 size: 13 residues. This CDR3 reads CASSEGASYEQYF. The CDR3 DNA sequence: TGCGCCAGCAGTGAAGGAGCTAGCTACGAGCAGTACTTC.

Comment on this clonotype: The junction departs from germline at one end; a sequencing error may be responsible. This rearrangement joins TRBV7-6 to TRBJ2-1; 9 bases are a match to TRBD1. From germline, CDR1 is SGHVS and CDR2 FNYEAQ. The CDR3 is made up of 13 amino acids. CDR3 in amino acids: CASSWDRDNEQFF. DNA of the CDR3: TGTGCTAGCAGCTGGGACAGGGACAATGAGCAGTTCTTC.

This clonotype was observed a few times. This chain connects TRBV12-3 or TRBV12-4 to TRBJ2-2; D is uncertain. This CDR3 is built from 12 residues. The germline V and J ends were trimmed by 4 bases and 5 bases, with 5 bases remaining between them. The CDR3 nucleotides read TGTGCCAGCAGTTCCGGGACCGGGGAGCTGTTTTTT. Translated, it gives CASSSGTGELFF.

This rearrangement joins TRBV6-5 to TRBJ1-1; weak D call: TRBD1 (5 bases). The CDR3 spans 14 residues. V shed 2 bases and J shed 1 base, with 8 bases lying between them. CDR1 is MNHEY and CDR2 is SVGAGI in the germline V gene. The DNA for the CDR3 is TGTGCCAGCAGTTACCGGGGGTGGAACACTGAAGCTTTCTTT. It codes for CASSYRGWNTEAFF.

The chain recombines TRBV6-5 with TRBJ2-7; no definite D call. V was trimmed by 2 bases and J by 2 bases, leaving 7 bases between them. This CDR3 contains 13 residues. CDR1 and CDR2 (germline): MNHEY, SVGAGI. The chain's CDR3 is CASSYMSAYEQYF. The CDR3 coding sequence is TGTGCCAGCAGTTACATGTCAGCCTACGAGCAGTACTTC.